The rows below give T cell receptor beta chains drawn from one sample of a study of T cell repertoires in cytomegalovirus infection. TCRdb ran MiXCR on the reads and lists one entry per CDR3 protein. Among around 350,000 distinct CDR3 sequences listed, 15% to 20% were seen once. The sequencing input was PBMCs. The receptors come from a human donor in good health (CMV status not recorded). Some clones in this sample may be carry-over from other donors' samples. Each CDR3 is given with its conserved first and last residue. Each record gives: J gene, V gene, CDR3 length, clone size, D gene, CDR3 DNA, CDR3 protein. The D gene is left open where the match is weak. Expanded clones are given a class, and other clones once, few, many or no size at all.

J gene: TRBJ1-1; V gene: TRBV29-1; CDR3 length: 13; clone size: -; D gene: -; CDR3 DNA: TGCAGCGTCGCGCAGAGGATGAACACTGAAGCTTTCTTT; CDR3 protein: CSVAQRMNTEAFF
J gene: TRBJ2-3; V gene: TRBV20-1; CDR3 length: 12; clone size: -; D gene: -; CDR3 DNA: TGCAGTGCTAGTTCGAGGACAGATACGCAGTATTTT; CDR3 protein: CSASSRTDTQYF
J gene: TRBJ2-7; V gene: TRBV7-9; CDR3 length: 13; clone size: few; D gene: -; CDR3 DNA: TGTGCCAGCAGCCCCGGCAGGGCAGGCGAGCAGTACTTC; CDR3 protein: CASSPGRAGEQYF
J gene: TRBJ2-3; V gene: TRBV4-1; CDR3 length: 12; clone size: many; D gene: -; CDR3 DNA: TGCGCCAGCAGCCAAGATATCTATACGCAGTATTTT; CDR3 protein: CASSQDIYTQYF
J gene: TRBJ2-1; V gene: TRBV7-2; CDR3 length: 11; clone size: many; D gene: -; CDR3 DNA: TGTGCCAGCAGCCCGAGCGGGGAGCAGTTCTTC; CDR3 protein: CASSPSGEQFF
J gene: TRBJ1-5; V gene: TRBV7-6; CDR3 length: 16; clone size: few; D gene: TRBD1; CDR3 DNA: TGTGCCAGCAGCTCAGTGGACAGGGGCTATAATCAGCCCCAGCATTTT; CDR3 protein: CASSSVDRGYNQPQHF
J gene: TRBJ1-2; V gene: TRBV12-3/TRBV12-4; CDR3 length: 14; clone size: many; D gene: TRBD1; CDR3 DNA: TGTGCCAGCAGTCGTCCGACAGGGGTCTTCGGCTACACCTTC; CDR3 protein: CASSRPTGVFGYTF
J gene: TRBJ1-4; V gene: TRBV28; CDR3 length: 12; clone size: few; D gene: -; CDR3 DNA: TGTGCCAGCAGGGGAACTAATGAAAAACTGTTTTTT; CDR3 protein: CASRGTNEKLFF
J gene: TRBJ2-1; V gene: TRBV29-1; CDR3 length: 11; clone size: -; D gene: -; CDR3 DNA: TGCAGCGTTACGGACAGACGCCTTCAATTCTTC; CDR3 protein: CSVTDRRLQFF
J gene: TRBJ1-4; V gene: TRBV15; CDR3 length: 15; clone size: -; D gene: -; CDR3 DNA: TGTGCCACCAGCAGCTATTCGGACCAGTGGGAAAAACTGTTTTTT; CDR3 protein: CATSSYSDQWEKLFF
J gene: TRBJ2-3; V gene: TRBV7-8; CDR3 length: 20; clone size: many; D gene: TRBD2; CDR3 DNA: TGTGCCAGCAGCTTAGTAATCGGTCGGCCTAGCGGGAGAGCGACAGATACGCAGTATTTT; CDR3 protein: CASSLVIGRPSGRATDTQYF
J gene: TRBJ2-3; V gene: TRBV7-2; CDR3 length: 16; clone size: many; D gene: TRBD2; CDR3 DNA: TGTGCCAGCAGCCCAGGGACTAGCGATTTCGCAGATACGCAGTATTTT; CDR3 protein: CASSPGTSDFADTQYF
J gene: TRBJ1-3; V gene: TRBV7-8; CDR3 length: 16; clone size: many; D gene: TRBD1; CDR3 DNA: TGTGCCAGCAGCTCCGGGACAGGGTTTAAGGGAAACACCATATATTTT; CDR3 protein: CASSSGTGFKGNTIYF
J gene: TRBJ1-2; V gene: TRBV7-2; CDR3 length: 15; clone size: -; D gene: TRBD1; CDR3 DNA: TGTGCCAGCAGCTTAACGCAGGGGGCGCTGAATGGCTACACCTTC; CDR3 protein: CASSLTQGALNGYTF
J gene: TRBJ2-7; V gene: TRBV28; CDR3 length: 14; clone size: -; D gene: TRBD1; CDR3 DNA: TGTGCCAGCCTGACAGGGTCCAACCCCTACGAGCAGTACTTC; CDR3 protein: CASLTGSNPYEQYF
J gene: TRBJ2-4; V gene: TRBV11-1; CDR3 length: 17; clone size: many; D gene: -; CDR3 DNA: TGTGCCAGCAGCAATAACGGCGCTGAGCTAGCCAAAAACATTCAGTACTTC; CDR3 protein: CASSNNGAELAKNIQYF
J gene: TRBJ1-1; V gene: TRBV3-1; CDR3 length: 15; clone size: -; D gene: -; CDR3 DNA: TGTGCCAGCAGCCAATATGGTCGAGGGGGAACTGAAGCTTTCTTT; CDR3 protein: CASSQYGRGGTEAFF
J gene: TRBJ2-7; V gene: TRBV6-2/TRBV6-3; CDR3 length: 16; clone size: -; D gene: TRBD2; CDR3 DNA: TGTGCCAGCAGGATACCGGGACTAGCGGGCTCCTACGAGCAGTACTTC; CDR3 protein: CASRIPGLAGSYEQYF
J gene: TRBJ2-1; V gene: TRBV7-2; CDR3 length: 16; clone size: -; D gene: -; CDR3 DNA: TGTGCCAGCAGCCTTATAGCGGTCGGATCCTACAATGAGCAGTTCTTC; CDR3 protein: CASSLIAVGSYNEQFF
J gene: TRBJ2-6; V gene: TRBV5-5; CDR3 length: 17; clone size: few; D gene: TRBD1; CDR3 DNA: TGTGCCAGCAGCTTGAGGGACAGAAGGGCTGGGGCCAACGTCCTGACTTTC; CDR3 protein: CASSLRDRRAGANVLTF
J gene: TRBJ1-5; V gene: TRBV11-2; CDR3 length: 14; clone size: -; D gene: TRBD1; CDR3 DNA: TGTGCCAGCAGCGGGACAGGGATGGCTCAGCCCCAGCATTTT; CDR3 protein: CASSGTGMAQPQHF
J gene: TRBJ1-5; V gene: TRBV19; CDR3 length: 19; clone size: -; D gene: -; CDR3 DNA: TGTGCCAGTAGTATCATCGCAGGGGATTTAACATATAGCAATCAGCCCCAGCATTTT; CDR3 protein: CASSIIAGDLTYSNQPQHF
J gene: TRBJ2-7; V gene: TRBV20-1; CDR3 length: 13; clone size: few; D gene: TRBD1; CDR3 DNA: TGCAGTGCTTATAACAGGGGTACCTACGAGCAGTACTTC; CDR3 protein: CSAYNRGTYEQYF
J gene: TRBJ2-7; V gene: TRBV9; CDR3 length: 14; clone size: -; D gene: -; CDR3 DNA: TGTGCCAGCAGCGTGGGGAGCTTGACCTACGAGCAGTACTTC; CDR3 protein: CASSVGSLTYEQYF
J gene: TRBJ1-5; V gene: TRBV28; CDR3 length: 15; clone size: -; D gene: -; CDR3 DNA: TGTGCCAGCAGTTCTCCTCGGGGGGGGCTTCAGCCCCAGCATTTT; CDR3 protein: CASSSPRGGLQPQHF
J gene: TRBJ1-6; V gene: TRBV7-9; CDR3 length: 15; clone size: many; D gene: -; CDR3 DNA: TGTGCCAGCAGCTTTAAGGAGACCTATAATTCACCCCTCCACTTT; CDR3 protein: CASSFKETYNSPLHF
J gene: TRBJ2-7; V gene: TRBV12-3/TRBV12-4; CDR3 length: 14; clone size: -; D gene: TRBD2; CDR3 DNA: TGTGCCAGCGGTTTACGGGGGGAGGCCTACGAGCAGTACTTC; CDR3 protein: CASGLRGEAYEQYF
J gene: TRBJ2-3; V gene: TRBV27; CDR3 length: 15; clone size: -; D gene: -; CDR3 DNA: TGTGCCAGCAGTCCGTGGACGGTCAACACAGATACGCAGTATTTT; CDR3 protein: CASSPWTVNTDTQYF
J gene: TRBJ2-3; V gene: TRBV3-1; CDR3 length: 13; clone size: -; D gene: -; CDR3 DNA: TGTGCCAGCAGCCAAGATGGATTTTACGCGCAGTATTTT; CDR3 protein: CASSQDGFYAQYF
J gene: TRBJ1-1; V gene: TRBV6-6; CDR3 length: 16; clone size: many; D gene: -; CDR3 DNA: TGTGCCAGCAGTTACAGATTGCGGAGGCCGAACACTGAAGCTTTCTTT; CDR3 protein: CASSYRLRRPNTEAFF
J gene: TRBJ2-7; V gene: TRBV7-8; CDR3 length: 14; clone size: -; D gene: -; CDR3 DNA: TGTGCCAGCAGCTTAGCGTGGTCCAACTACGAGCAGTACTTC; CDR3 protein: CASSLAWSNYEQYF
J gene: TRBJ1-1; V gene: TRBV20-1; CDR3 length: 13; clone size: -; D gene: -; CDR3 DNA: TGCAGTGCTTTCCGCAGGGATGTCGGTGAAGCTTTCTTT; CDR3 protein: CSAFRRDVGEAFF
J gene: TRBJ1-1; V gene: TRBV18; CDR3 length: 16; clone size: -; D gene: -; CDR3 DNA: TGTGCCAGCTCCCCAAACTTTCAGGGGTCGGACACTGAAGCTTTCTTT; CDR3 protein: CASSPNFQGSDTEAFF
J gene: TRBJ2-5; V gene: TRBV20-1; CDR3 length: 14; clone size: -; D gene: -; CDR3 DNA: TGCAGTGCTACGGGGGTCAGCAGGTCCGACCGCCAGTACTTC; CDR3 protein: CSATGVSRSDRQYF
J gene: TRBJ2-3; V gene: TRBV7-2; CDR3 length: 14; clone size: many; D gene: TRBD2; CDR3 DNA: TGTGCCAGCAGCAACCGGGGGGTCACAGATACGCAGTATTTT; CDR3 protein: CASSNRGVTDTQYF
J gene: TRBJ2-7; V gene: TRBV7-8; CDR3 length: 11; clone size: many; D gene: -; CDR3 DNA: TGTGCCAGCAGCCTCTGGAACGAGCAGTACTTC; CDR3 protein: CASSLWNEQYF
J gene: TRBJ1-5; V gene: TRBV27; CDR3 length: 13; clone size: -; D gene: TRBD1; CDR3 DNA: TGTGCCAGCAGTAAAGACAGGGAACAGCCCCAGCATTTT; CDR3 protein: CASSKDREQPQHF
J gene: TRBJ2-5; V gene: TRBV6-6; CDR3 length: 12; clone size: -; D gene: -; CDR3 DNA: TGTGCCACGCGCCAGATAGAGGTGACCCAGTACTTC; CDR3 protein: CATRQIEVTQYF
J gene: TRBJ2-1; V gene: TRBV7-9; CDR3 length: 16; clone size: many; D gene: TRBD1; CDR3 DNA: TGTGCCAGCAGACGCAAACAGGGGTCCGCCGATGAGCGGCAGTTCTTC; CDR3 protein: CASRRKQGSADERQFF
J gene: TRBJ2-3; V gene: TRBV27; CDR3 length: 12; clone size: -; D gene: -; CDR3 DNA: TGTGCCAGCAGTACCCCGGGATCTGCCCAGTATTTT; CDR3 protein: CASSTPGSAQYF
J gene: TRBJ2-7; V gene: TRBV7-9; CDR3 length: 12; clone size: many; D gene: -; CDR3 DNA: TGTGCCAGCAGCTTATCTGGGGCCGAGCAGTACTTC; CDR3 protein: CASSLSGAEQYF
J gene: TRBJ1-5; V gene: TRBV20-1; CDR3 length: 16; clone size: -; D gene: -; CDR3 DNA: TGCAGTGCTAGAGAGTCCCGGGGACTAGGCAATCAGCCCCAGCATTTT; CDR3 protein: CSARESRGLGNQPQHF
J gene: TRBJ2-2; V gene: TRBV7-2; CDR3 length: 15; clone size: -; D gene: TRBD1; CDR3 DNA: TGTGCCAGCAGGGGGCTCGGACAGGGGACCGGGGAGCTGTTTTTT; CDR3 protein: CASRGLGQGTGELFF
J gene: TRBJ2-5; V gene: TRBV28; CDR3 length: 15; clone size: -; D gene: -; CDR3 DNA: TGTGCCAGCAGCCTACGGGGTGGGGGTAGAGAGACCCAGTACTTC; CDR3 protein: CASSLRGGGRETQYF
J gene: TRBJ2-1; V gene: TRBV7-2; CDR3 length: 16; clone size: many; D gene: -; CDR3 DNA: TGTGCCAGCAGCTCCGAGACTAGTTCCTGGTACAATGAGCAGTTCTTC; CDR3 protein: CASSSETSSWYNEQFF
J gene: TRBJ1-1; V gene: TRBV20-1; CDR3 length: 13; clone size: -; D gene: -; CDR3 DNA: TGCAGTGCCACAGATTACGCCTCCCCTGAAGCTTTCTTT; CDR3 protein: CSATDYASPEAFF
J gene: TRBJ2-7; V gene: TRBV29-1; CDR3 length: 13; clone size: -; D gene: TRBD2; CDR3 DNA: TGCAGCGCCGGGACTAGCGGGCGTGGCGAGCAGTACTTC; CDR3 protein: CSAGTSGRGEQYF
J gene: TRBJ2-1; V gene: TRBV7-2; CDR3 length: 16; clone size: -; D gene: TRBD2; CDR3 DNA: TGTGCCAGCAGCTCGCCCCTAGCGGCCTCGTACAATGAGCAGTTCTTC; CDR3 protein: CASSSPLAASYNEQFF
J gene: TRBJ1-2; V gene: TRBV12-3/TRBV12-4; CDR3 length: 14; clone size: -; D gene: -; CDR3 DNA: TGTGCCAGCTCCTGGCGCGTGGACGGCTATGGCTACACCTTC; CDR3 protein: CASSWRVDGYGYTF
J gene: TRBJ2-7; V gene: TRBV28; CDR3 length: 13; clone size: many; D gene: -; CDR3 DNA: TGTGCCAGCAGTCCCTCCGAGCAGAACGAGCAGTACTTC; CDR3 protein: CASSPSEQNEQYF
J gene: TRBJ1-3; V gene: TRBV5-1; CDR3 length: 16; clone size: -; D gene: -; CDR3 DNA: TGCGCCAGCAGCCCCTCGTGGGCAGGGACTGGAAACACCATATATTTT; CDR3 protein: CASSPSWAGTGNTIYF
J gene: TRBJ1-1; V gene: TRBV7-2; CDR3 length: 16; clone size: few; D gene: -; CDR3 DNA: TGTGCCAGCAGCTATAGAATGGGGAGTAAGAGCACTGAAGCTTTCTTT; CDR3 protein: CASSYRMGSKSTEAFF
J gene: TRBJ2-7; V gene: TRBV5-5; CDR3 length: 14; clone size: -; D gene: TRBD1; CDR3 DNA: TGTGCCAGCAGCTCCGGGACAGGGCACTACGAGCAGTACTTC; CDR3 protein: CASSSGTGHYEQYF
J gene: TRBJ1-2; V gene: TRBV25-1; CDR3 length: 15; clone size: few; D gene: -; CDR3 DNA: TGTGCCAGCAGTGAAGCCATCCGGGGGGATAATGGCTACACCTTC; CDR3 protein: CASSEAIRGDNGYTF
J gene: TRBJ2-7; V gene: TRBV6-2/TRBV6-3; CDR3 length: 12; clone size: -; D gene: -; CDR3 DNA: TGTGCCAGCAGTTTCCTCGAGGGGCCCCAGTACTTC; CDR3 protein: CASSFLEGPQYF
J gene: TRBJ2-5; V gene: TRBV12-5; CDR3 length: 12; clone size: few; D gene: -; CDR3 DNA: TGTGCTAGTGGTCAACTGGGAGAGACCCAGTACTTC; CDR3 protein: CASGQLGETQYF
J gene: TRBJ1-2; V gene: TRBV4-3; CDR3 length: 15; clone size: many; D gene: -; CDR3 DNA: TGCGCCAGCAGCCAACAAATACGGTGGAACTATGGCTACACCTTC; CDR3 protein: CASSQQIRWNYGYTF
J gene: TRBJ2-3; V gene: TRBV20-1; CDR3 length: 15; clone size: few; D gene: -; CDR3 DNA: TGCAGTGCTAGATCGCTTACCGGAGTCACAGATACGCAGTATTTT; CDR3 protein: CSARSLTGVTDTQYF
J gene: TRBJ1-1; V gene: TRBV5-4; CDR3 length: 11; clone size: -; D gene: -; CDR3 DNA: TGTGCCAGCAGCTTGCAGACTGAAGCTTTCTTT; CDR3 protein: CASSLQTEAFF
J gene: TRBJ2-3; V gene: TRBV5-4; CDR3 length: 16; clone size: few; D gene: -; CDR3 DNA: TGTGCCAGCAGCCCTGGCTACAGGGCAAGCACAGATACGCAGTATTTT; CDR3 protein: CASSPGYRASTDTQYF